The next 5 T cell receptor beta chains were all read from a single sample in a study of T cell responses to AZD1222 COVID-19 vaccine. Profiled with immunoSEQ multiplex PCR; TCRdb holds only in-frame clones, not every one. Of 75,000 to 100,000 clones listed, 80% to 90% were seen once; the top ten hold around 1.6%. The sequenced sample was peripheral blood, obtained on day 0 of AZD1222 vaccination. Receptor source: an adult in good health.

The chain carries TRBV10-3 and TRBJ1-2, with D unclear. CDR1 is ENHRY, CDR2 SYGVKD, per germline. The CDR3 loop spans 15 amino acids. V lost 8 bases and J 1 base, leaving 17 bases between the germline ends. The CDR3 reads CAIGEDGGINYGYTF. In DNA form, the CDR3 reads TGTGCCATCGGCGAGGATGGTGGGATTAACTATGGCTACACCTTC.

The chain couples TRBV2 to TRBJ1-6, with a possible D match to TRBD1 (5 bases). This CDR3 has 11 residues. Between the trimmed V and J ends, which lost 6 bases and 13 bases, there was a span of 10 bases. CDR1 and CDR2 (germline): SNHLY, FYNNEI. The DNA for the CDR3 is TGTGCCAGCAGACAGGCGCGGCCCCTCCACTTT. Amino acid sequence: CASRQARPLHF.

V gene TRBV4-2 combines with J gene TRBJ1-4; perhaps TRBD1 as D (5 bases). Deletions cut 1 base from V and 8 bases from J, with 20 bases between. The V gene's germline CDR1 is LGHNA and CDR2 YNFKEQ. The CDR3 covers 17 residues. This CDR3 is CASSQGGWAGGREKLFF. The CDR3 DNA reads TGTGCCAGCAGCCAAGGTGGCTGGGCCGGGGGTCGCGAAAAACTGTTTTTT.

This clone was detected a few times. The gene calls are TRBV5-1 and TRBJ2-1, with D unresolved. The CDR3 length is 15 residues. Germline CDR1 is SGHRS and CDR2 is YFSETQ. Trimming cost V 2 bases and J 0 bases, with 9 bases left between them. The CDR3 loop reads CASSFSTSSYNEQFF. As DNA, the CDR3 is TGCGCCAGCAGCTTTTCAACCAGCTCCTACAATGAGCAGTTCTTC.

The chain links TRBV7-3 to TRBJ2-1, with a weak D call TRBD2 (5 bases). Trimming took off 4 bases at V and 2 bases at J, with 15 bases between the two ends. Germline-derived CDR1 and CDR2 are SGHTA and FQGTGA. The CDR3 spans 16 residues. CDR3 in amino acids: CASSSGLGSPYNEQFF. The CDR3 bases are TGTGCCAGCAGCTCCGGATTGGGGAGTCCCTACAATGAGCAGTTCTTC.